What follows is one T cell receptor (beta chain) and its context. The entry originates in a study of blood T cell repertoires in COVID-19. Produced via immunoSEQ multiplex PCR; TCRdb's table is partial and in-frame only. The table has 200,000 to 250,000 clones, 83% seen once; the top ten hold 4.5% to 5%. Participants classified as exposed had met a COVID-19 case within 2 weeks before study entry. The CDR3 contains 15 residues. Germline assignment: CDR1 SGHRS and CDR2 YFSETQ. The V segment lost 4 bases and the J segment 2 bases; nucleotides outside the gene matches: 6. The origin of this receptor is a woman aged 50 to 60 who had been exposed to COVID-19. The chain has TRBV5-1 and TRBJ2-1; 7 bases align to TRBD2. Material: PBMCs or T cells enriched from blood (not recorded which). The CDR3 loop is CASSPTGLAYNEQFF. The CDR3 bases are TGCGCCAGCAGCCCGACCGGACTAGCCTACAATGAGCAGTTCTTC.